The clone carrying this T cell receptor beta chain was recorded many times. Its antigen is currently unknown. This specimen comes from a study of identical twins. TCRdb itself ran the 5' RACE reads through MiXCR, one entry per CDR3 protein. The sample records 750,000 to 950,000 distinct CDR3 sequences, roughly an eighth being singletons. Germline trimming cut 0 bases from V and 4 bases from J; bases unmatched to any gene: 1. The CDR3 is 15 amino acids. Per germline, CDR1 LGHNA and CDR2 YNFKEQ. Study outcomes and limitations: Excess twin sharing in beta out-of-frame sequences was weaker.

The data also belong to a second study, concerning yellow fever vaccine responses in identical twins.

The sequence derives from a woman younger than 35 in good health. The specimen sequenced was PBMCs. The V and J genes are TRBV4-2 and TRBJ2-5; 11 bases align to TRBD2. The CDR3 sequence: CASSQDLAGGETQYF. CDR3 DNA: TGTGCCAGCAGCCAAGATCTAGCGGGAGGAGAGACCCAGTACTTC.